This TCR beta chain appears in the sequencing data of a study of immune cell composition in non-small cell lung cancer (TCRdb year 2017). Study-wide context: Histologic subtype, mainly lung adenocarcinoma or squamous cell carcinoma, was assigned on the basis of H&E together with p63, CK5, Napsin A and TTF-1 immunohistochemistry. TCR-beta sequencing (Adaptive Biotechnologies) was performed on 33 to 40 paired NSCLC tumour and non-adjacent lung specimens plus 26 tumour-only specimens. In supplementary cohort #1, which comprised 10 to 11 lung adenocarcinoma cases, paired tumour/lung TCR-beta sequencing was performed and TIL populations were generated so that tumour reactivity could be assessed. The subtype comparisons left out a few tumour specimens with TCR-beta data because those specimens were rare histological subtypes. Here is what the overall study found, with its caveats: Across around eleven adenocarcinoma cases, the maximal tumour-associated clone frequency showed a strong correlation with TIL tumour reactivity, but overall clonality showed no such correlation. Smoking pack-years did not significantly correlate with tumour TCR-beta clonality. The reactivity cohort included only around ten cases, and whether tumour-reactive clones share sequences with the dominant in vivo tumour-associated clones was not shown. Tumour-associated clones >0.5% were found in nearly half of NSCLC cases, namely in around 36% of adenocarcinomas versus 75% of squamous carcinomas.

TCR-beta CDR3 regions were amplified from genomic DNA by a two-step multiplex PCR, with the second step adding Illumina-compatible adaptors. TCR-beta immunosequencing was carried out on an Illumina platform through the commercial immunoSEQ service. The original pipeline was this. Repertoires were summarised by productive clonality and by Top 10 Clones, defined as the percentage of T-cell templates derived from the ten most frequent sequences. Productive clonality ranged from 0 to 1, with 1 indicating a monoclonal population. Tumour-associated clones were defined as sequences comprising at least 0.1% of tumour T-cell templates but absent from matched non-adjacent lung, identified via log10 scatter plots. Analyses were done in GraphPad Prism7 and R, with Student's t-tests for two-group comparisons, ANOVA for stages, and linear regression for relationships. Imported from immuneACCESS, the table was reduced by TCRdb to in-frame sequences with V and J called. These copies leave out some clones; in studies compared against another copy, an unresolved V gene accounts for under half, and the cause of the remainder is not known. That table gives V, J and clone size, and the DNA gave D and trimming. The table for this sample lists about 4,900 clones; over 55% of them were counted only once. Of the sample, more than 13% is held by the ten largest clones.

In this sample, this clone turned up a few times. Its antigen is unknown. No much larger clonotype is one base removed from it; base qualities were not supplied. Normal lung samples were non-adjacent lung tissue taken as far from the tumour as possible, at least 3 cm away, from the same patient. Frozen aliquots of unsorted single-cell suspensions were used for genomic DNA extraction with the QIAamp DNA kit. Tissues were received within 2 hours of resection and were immediately processed into single-cell suspensions. Tissue was broken up mechanically, digested enzymatically with DNase I, collagenase I and hyaluronidase for about 29 minutes at 37 degrees C, and then filtered and RBC-lysed. Material: non-adjacent lung tissue. This sequence was found in a human donor with non-small cell lung cancer.

The sequence in DNA is TGTGCCAGCAGCCTACAGGGGGTCCCCTACGAGCAGTACTTC. This gives the protein CASSLQGVPYEQYF. Rearrangement joined TRBV28 to TRBJ2-7; TRBD1 fits 8 bases in the junction. Germline trimming amounts to 6 bases on V and 2 bases on J, with 6 as the count of junction bases outside the gene matches. CDR3 length: 14 amino acids, cysteine to phenylalanine. The read is trimmed to its CDR3 DNA, 42 bases read in frame from base 1. From a lookup of the germline V gene, CDR1 and CDR2 are MDHEN and SYDVKM.